These T cell receptor beta chains were read from a single sample in a study of T cell changes during pregnancy in multiple sclerosis. Produced via immunoSEQ multiplex PCR; TCRdb's table is partial and in-frame only. The sample includes roughly 64,000 clones, over 95% of them seen just once. This material consisted of CD8+ T cells from peripheral blood mononuclear cells, taken after pregnancy. The receptors here all came from a female donor with multiple sclerosis, enrolled in a pregnancy study. Both conserved end residues are part of each CDR3. A D gene is named only where the DNA matches it firmly. Not all rows give a size; the values are once, few, many and, for expanded clones, a class.

TRBV4-1,.,.,TRBJ2-5,TGCGCCAGCAGCCCAGACCAAGAGACCCAGTACTTC,CASSPDQETQYF
TRBV27,TRBD1,.,TRBJ2-5,TGTGCCAGCGGACCCCAGGGGGCGGGAGAGACCCAGTACTTC,CASGPQGAGETQYF
TRBV28,TRBD2,.,TRBJ2-7,TGTGCCAGCAGTGGGCTAGCGGGAGACGAGCAGTACTTC,CASSGLAGDEQYF
TRBV7-9,TRBD2,.,TRBJ2-7,TGTGCCAGCAGCTTAGGGGCGGGAGGGGACTACGAGCAGTACTTC,CASSLGAGGDYEQYF
TRBV4-1,.,.,TRBJ2-7,TGCGCCAGCAGCCAAGACCCGGGGGACTACGAGCAGTACTTC,CASSQDPGDYEQYF
TRBV21-1,.,.,TRBJ2-2,TGTGCCAGCAGCTCCCGACTAGCGGGAGGGAACACCGGGGAGCTGTTTTTT,CASSSRLAGGNTGELFF
TRBV4-1,TRBD1,.,TRBJ2-6,TGCGCCAGCAGCCGGACAGGCTCTGGGGCCAACGTCCTGACTTTC,CASSRTGSGANVLTF
TRBV27,.,.,TRBJ2-7,TGTGCCAGCAGTGATGCGGGAACCCACTACGAGCAGTACTTC,CASSDAGTHYEQYF
TRBV29-1,TRBD1,.,TRBJ2-7,TGCAGCGTTGGGCCGAGGACAGGGGAGGGTGACTACGAGCAGTACTTC,CSVGPRTGEGDYEQYF
TRBV4-2,.,.,TRBJ2-7,TGTGCCAGCAGCCAATCTTCTTACGAGCAGTACTTC,CASSQSSYEQYF
TRBV7-9,TRBD2,.,TRBJ2-2,TGTGCCAGCAGCCCACCACTAGCGGGAAAGAACACCGGGGAGCTGTTTTTT,CASSPPLAGKNTGELFF
TRBV5-1,.,.,TRBJ1-3,TGCGCCAGCAGCCCGTACAGAAACTCTGGAAACACCATATATTTT,CASSPYRNSGNTIYF
TRBV9,.,.,TRBJ2-4,TGTGCCAGCAAGGAGGAAAACGAAGACATTCAGTACTTC,CASKEENEDIQYF
TRBV9,TRBD1,once,TRBJ1-1,TGTGCCAGCAGCGTTACAGGGGGAGTGAACACTGAAGCTTTCTTT,CASSVTGGVNTEAFF
TRBV28,TRBD1,.,TRBJ2-7,TGTGCCAGCAGTTTACCCGGGACAGGGGGTACCTACGAGCAGTACTTC,CASSLPGTGGTYEQYF
TRBV28,TRBD1,.,TRBJ2-1,TGTGCCAGCAGTTCTCCCGGGACAGGGACCAATGAGCAGTTCTTC,CASSSPGTGTNEQFF
TRBV27,TRBD1,.,TRBJ2-7,TGTGCCAGCAGTTCCGGTGGACAGGGCCACTACGAGCAGTACTTC,CASSSGGQGHYEQYF
TRBV19,.,.,TRBJ2-7,TGTGCCAGTAGTATATTTGCGGGGAACTCCTACGAGCAGTACTTC,CASSIFAGNSYEQYF
TRBV13,TRBD2,.,TRBJ2-7,TGTGCCAGCAGCTTAGGCCGGGGGGGCTCAATCGGGCAGTACTTC,CASSLGRGGSIGQYF
TRBV5-4,TRBD2,.,TRBJ2-7,TGTGCCAGCAGCTTGGAAGCGGGAGGCTACGAGCAGTACTTC,CASSLEAGGYEQYF
TRBV28,TRBD1,.,TRBJ1-1,TGTGCCAGCAGTCCTCGGACAGGGGTTGAAGCTTTCTTT,CASSPRTGVEAFF
TRBV19,TRBD2,.,TRBJ2-7,TGTGCCAGTAGTTACGGGACTAGCGGGCTTGAGCAGTACTTC,CASSYGTSGLEQYF
TRBV9,.,.,TRBJ2-4,TGTGCCAGCAGCGTAGTGGGGACACGGGTTGCGGCCAAAAACATTCAGTACTTC,CASSVVGTRVAAKNIQYF
TRBV11-1,TRBD2,.,TRBJ2-5,TGTGCCAGCAGCTTACGAGGGAGGGGTGAGCAAGAGACCCAGTACTTC,CASSLRGRGEQETQYF
TRBV6-1,.,few,TRBJ1-1,TGTGCCAGCAGTGAAGCGCTTCCAGGGGCCATGAACACTGAAGCTTTCTTT,CASSEALPGAMNTEAFF
TRBV18,.,.,TRBJ2-7,TGTGCCAGCTCGATCAGACAGGCCCTTTCCTACGAGCAGTACTTC,CASSIRQALSYEQYF
TRBV2,TRBD2,.,TRBJ2-7,TGTGCCAGCAGTTCGGCGGGAGGCTACGAGCAGTACTTC,CASSSAGGYEQYF
TRBV7-2,TRBD2,.,TRBJ2-5,TGTGCCAGCAGCTTAGGAGTAGAAGGACTAGCGCAAGAGACCCAGTACTTC,CASSLGVEGLAQETQYF
TRBV4-1,TRBD1,.,TRBJ2-7,TGCGCCAGCAGCCAAGCCGGGACAGGGGTGTACGAGCAGTACTTC,CASSQAGTGVYEQYF
TRBV7-7,.,.,TRBJ2-3,TGTGCTAGCAGCTTAGGGCCAGGGGGCACAGATACGCAGTATTTT,CASSLGPGGTDTQYF
TRBV6-5,TRBD1,.,TRBJ1-2,TGTGCCAGCAGCCCGGACAGGGGTGTCGGCTACACCTTC,CASSPDRGVGYTF
TRBV4-1,.,.,TRBJ1-5,TGCGCCAGCAGCCAAGACCTCTATCGGGGAAGTCCCCAGCATTTT,CASSQDLYRGSPQHF
TRBV13,.,once,TRBJ2-3,TGTGCCAGCAGCCTTCCGGGGAGAGAAGGAGATACGCAGTATTTT,CASSLPGREGDTQYF
TRBV19,TRBD1,.,TRBJ2-2,TGTGCCAGTAGTACCGGGACAGCTAACACCGGGGAGCTGTTTTTT,CASSTGTANTGELFF
TRBV5-4,.,.,TRBJ2-3,TGTGCCAGCAGCTTGACTATGGACAGACCTAGCACAGATACGCAGTATTTT,CASSLTMDRPSTDTQYF
TRBV7-9,TRBD1,.,TRBJ2-2,TGTGCCAGCAGCTCACCGGGACAGGCCACCGGGGAGCTGTTTTTT,CASSSPGQATGELFF